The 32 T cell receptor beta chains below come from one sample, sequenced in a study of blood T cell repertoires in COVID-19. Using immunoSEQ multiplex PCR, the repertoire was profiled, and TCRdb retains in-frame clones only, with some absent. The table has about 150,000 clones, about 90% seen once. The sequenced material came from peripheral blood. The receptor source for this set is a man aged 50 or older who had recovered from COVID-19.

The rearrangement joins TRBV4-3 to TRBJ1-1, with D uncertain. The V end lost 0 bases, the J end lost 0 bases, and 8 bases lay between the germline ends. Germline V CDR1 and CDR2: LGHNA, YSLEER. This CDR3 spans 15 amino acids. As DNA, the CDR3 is TGCGCCAGCAGCCAAGATGGGCAGATGAACACTGAAGCTTTCTTT. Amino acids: CASSQDGQMNTEAFF.

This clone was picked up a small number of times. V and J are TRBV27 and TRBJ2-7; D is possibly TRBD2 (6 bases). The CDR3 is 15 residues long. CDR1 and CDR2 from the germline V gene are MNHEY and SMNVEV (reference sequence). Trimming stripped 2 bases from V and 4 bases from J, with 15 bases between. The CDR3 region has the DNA TGTGCCAGCAGTTTAGGTTTGGCAGGGACTTACGAGCAGTACTTC. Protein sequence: CASSLGLAGTYEQYF.

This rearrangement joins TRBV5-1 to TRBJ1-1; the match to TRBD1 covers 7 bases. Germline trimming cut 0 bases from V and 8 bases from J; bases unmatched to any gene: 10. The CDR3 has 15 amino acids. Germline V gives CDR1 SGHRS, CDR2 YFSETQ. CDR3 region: CASSLGRRGPSEAFF. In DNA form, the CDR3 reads TGCGCCAGCAGCTTGGGAAGGAGGGGGCCTAGCGAAGCTTTCTTT.

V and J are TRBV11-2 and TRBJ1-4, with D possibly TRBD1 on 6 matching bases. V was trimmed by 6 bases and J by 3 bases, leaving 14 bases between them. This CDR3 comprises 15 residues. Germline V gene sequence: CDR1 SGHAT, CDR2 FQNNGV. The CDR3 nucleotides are TGTGCCAGCAGACCCGGGACAAGACCTAATGAAAAACTGTTTTTT. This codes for CASRPGTRPNEKLFF.

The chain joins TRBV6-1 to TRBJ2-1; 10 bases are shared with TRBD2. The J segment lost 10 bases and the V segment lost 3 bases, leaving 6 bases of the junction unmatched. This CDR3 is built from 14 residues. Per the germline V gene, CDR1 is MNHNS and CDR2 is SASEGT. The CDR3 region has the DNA TGTGCCAGCAGTGATAGACTAGCGGGCACAGAGCAGTTCTTC. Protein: CASSDRLAGTEQFF.

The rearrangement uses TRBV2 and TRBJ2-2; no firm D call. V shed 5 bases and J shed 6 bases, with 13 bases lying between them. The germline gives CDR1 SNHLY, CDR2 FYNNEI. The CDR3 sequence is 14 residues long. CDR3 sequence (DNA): TGTGCCAGCAGTCCCTTCGGGTCCGCCGGGGAGCTGTTTTTT. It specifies CASSPFGSAGELFF.

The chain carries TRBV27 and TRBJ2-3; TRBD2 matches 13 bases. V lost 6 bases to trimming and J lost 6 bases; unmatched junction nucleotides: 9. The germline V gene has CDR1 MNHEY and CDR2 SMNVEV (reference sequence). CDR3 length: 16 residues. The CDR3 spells CASSPLAGGPRDTQYF. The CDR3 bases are TGTGCCAGCAGCCCACTAGCGGGGGGGCCGAGGGATACGCAGTATTTT.

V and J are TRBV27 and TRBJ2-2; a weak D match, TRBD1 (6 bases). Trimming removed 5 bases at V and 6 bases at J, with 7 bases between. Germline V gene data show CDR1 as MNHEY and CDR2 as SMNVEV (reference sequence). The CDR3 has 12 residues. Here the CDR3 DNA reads TGTGCCAGCAGTACAGGGTCCGGGGAGCTGTTTTTT. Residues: CASSTGSGELFF.

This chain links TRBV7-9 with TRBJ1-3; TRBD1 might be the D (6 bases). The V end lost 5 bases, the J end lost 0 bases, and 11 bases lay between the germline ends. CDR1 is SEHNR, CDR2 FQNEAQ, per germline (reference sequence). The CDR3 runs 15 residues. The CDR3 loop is CASSPGASSGNTIYF. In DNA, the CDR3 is TGTGCCAGCAGCCCAGGGGCCAGCTCTGGAAACACCATATATTTT.

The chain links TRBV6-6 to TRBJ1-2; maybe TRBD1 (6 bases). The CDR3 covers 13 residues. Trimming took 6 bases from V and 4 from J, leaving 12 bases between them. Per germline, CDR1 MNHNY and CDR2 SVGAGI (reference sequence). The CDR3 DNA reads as TGTGCCAGCAGCAGGGACACGACCTATGGCTACACCTTC. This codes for CASSRDTTYGYTF.

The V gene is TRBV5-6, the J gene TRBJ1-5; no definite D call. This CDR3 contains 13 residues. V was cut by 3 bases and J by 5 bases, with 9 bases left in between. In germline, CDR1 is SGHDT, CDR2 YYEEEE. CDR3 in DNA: TGTGCCAGCAGCTCGGGATCCTATCAGCCCCAGCATTTT. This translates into CASSSGSYQPQHF.

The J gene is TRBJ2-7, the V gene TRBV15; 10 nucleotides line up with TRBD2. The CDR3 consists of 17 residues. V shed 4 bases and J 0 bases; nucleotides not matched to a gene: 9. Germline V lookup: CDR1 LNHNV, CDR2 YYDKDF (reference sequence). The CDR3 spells CATSNRGSGGTSYEQYF. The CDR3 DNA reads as TGTGCCACCAGCAACCGGGGTAGCGGGGGGACCTCCTACGAGCAGTACTTC.

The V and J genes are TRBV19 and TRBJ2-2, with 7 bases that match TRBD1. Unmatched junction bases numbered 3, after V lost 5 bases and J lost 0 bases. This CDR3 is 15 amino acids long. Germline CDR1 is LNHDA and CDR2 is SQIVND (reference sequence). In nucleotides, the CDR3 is TGTGCCAGTAGTGCGACAGGGACGAACACCGGGGAGCTGTTTTTT. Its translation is CASSATGTNTGELFF.

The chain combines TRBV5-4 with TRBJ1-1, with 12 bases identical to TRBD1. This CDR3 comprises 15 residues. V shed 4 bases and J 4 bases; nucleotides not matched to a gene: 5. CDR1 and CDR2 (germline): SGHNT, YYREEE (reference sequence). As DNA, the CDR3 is TGTGCCAGCAGCGCCGGGACAGGGGGCGTCACTGAAGCTTTCTTT. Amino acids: CASSAGTGGVTEAFF. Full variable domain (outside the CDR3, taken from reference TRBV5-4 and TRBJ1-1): ETGVTQSPTHLIKTRGQQVTLRCSSQSGHNTVSWYQQALGQGPQFIFQYYREEENGRGNFPPRFSGLQFPNYSSELNVNALELDDSALYLCASSAGTGGVTEAFFGQGTRLTVV.

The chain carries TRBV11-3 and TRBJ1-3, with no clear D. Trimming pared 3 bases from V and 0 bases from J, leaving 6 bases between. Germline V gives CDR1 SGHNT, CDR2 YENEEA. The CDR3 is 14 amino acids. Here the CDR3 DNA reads TGTGCCAGCAGCTTGGGGAGCTCTGGAAACACCATATATTTT. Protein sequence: CASSLGSSGNTIYF.

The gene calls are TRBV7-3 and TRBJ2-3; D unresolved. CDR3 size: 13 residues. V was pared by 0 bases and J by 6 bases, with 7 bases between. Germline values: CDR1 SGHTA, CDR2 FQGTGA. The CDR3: CASSLTREDTQYF. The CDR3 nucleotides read TGTGCCAGCAGCTTAACCCGTGAGGATACGCAGTATTTT.

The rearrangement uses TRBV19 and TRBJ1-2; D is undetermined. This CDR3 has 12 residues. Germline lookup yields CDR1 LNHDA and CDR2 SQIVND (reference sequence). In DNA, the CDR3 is TGTGCTACCGCCCCCGGGGACTATGGCTACACCTTC. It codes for CATAPGDYGYTF.

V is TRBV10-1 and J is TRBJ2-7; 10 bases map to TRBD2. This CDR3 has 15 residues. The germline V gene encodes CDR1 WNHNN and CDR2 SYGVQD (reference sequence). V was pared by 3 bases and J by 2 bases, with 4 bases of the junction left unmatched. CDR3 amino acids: CASSDSGGSTYEQYF. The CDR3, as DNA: TGCGCCAGCAGTGATAGCGGGGGGTCTACCTACGAGCAGTACTTC.

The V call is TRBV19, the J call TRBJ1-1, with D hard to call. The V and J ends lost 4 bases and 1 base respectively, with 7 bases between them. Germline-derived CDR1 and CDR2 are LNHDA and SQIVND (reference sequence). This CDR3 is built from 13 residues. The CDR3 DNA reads TGTGCCAGTAGTACGCAGAAGAACACTGAAGCTTTCTTT. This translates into CASSTQKNTEAFF.

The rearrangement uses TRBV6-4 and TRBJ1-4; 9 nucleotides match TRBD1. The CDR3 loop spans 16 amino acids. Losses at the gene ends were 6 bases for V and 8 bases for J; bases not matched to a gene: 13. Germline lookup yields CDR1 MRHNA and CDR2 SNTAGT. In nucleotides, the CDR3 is TGTGCCAGCAGAGACCGAAGGGACAGGGTGGAGGAAAAACTGTTTTTT. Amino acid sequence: CASRDRRDRVEEKLFF.

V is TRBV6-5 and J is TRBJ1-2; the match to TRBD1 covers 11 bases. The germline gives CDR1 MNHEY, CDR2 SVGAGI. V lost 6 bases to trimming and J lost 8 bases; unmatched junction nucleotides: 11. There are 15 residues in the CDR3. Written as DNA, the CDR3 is TGTGCCAGCAGCCGGGGTGGACAGGGGGCGGGCGGCTACACCTTC. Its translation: CASSRGGQGAGGYTF.

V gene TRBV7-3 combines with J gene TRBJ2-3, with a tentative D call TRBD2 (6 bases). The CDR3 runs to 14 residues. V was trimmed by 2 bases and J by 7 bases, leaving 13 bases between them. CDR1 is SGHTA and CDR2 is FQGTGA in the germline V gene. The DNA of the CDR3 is TGTGCCAGCAGCTTAGGGGGAGGCGGGTATACGCAGTATTTT. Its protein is CASSLGGGGYTQYF.

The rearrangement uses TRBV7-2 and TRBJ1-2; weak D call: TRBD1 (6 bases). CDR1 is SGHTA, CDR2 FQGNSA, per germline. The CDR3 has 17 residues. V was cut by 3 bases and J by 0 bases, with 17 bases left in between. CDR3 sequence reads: CASSFLGGRGTNYGYTF. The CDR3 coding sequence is TGTGCCAGCAGCTTCTTGGGGGGGCGCGGGACTAACTATGGCTACACCTTC. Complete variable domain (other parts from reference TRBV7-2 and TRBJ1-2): GAGVSQSPSNKVTEKGKDVELRCDPISGHTALYWYRQSLGQGLEFLIYFQGNSAPDKSGLPSDRFSAERTGGSVSTLTIQRTQQEDSAVYLCASSFLGGRGTNYGYTFGSGTRLTVV.

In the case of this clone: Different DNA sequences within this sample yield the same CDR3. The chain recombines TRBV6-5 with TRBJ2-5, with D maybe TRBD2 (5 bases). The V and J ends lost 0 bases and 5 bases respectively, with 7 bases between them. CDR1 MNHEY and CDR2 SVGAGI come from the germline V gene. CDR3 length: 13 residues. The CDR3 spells CASSYSRGETQYF. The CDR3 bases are TGTGCCAGCAGTTACTCGAGAGGGGAGACCCAGTACTTC.

CDR3 loop: CASSQLSGTGGYDNQPQHF. CDR3 nucleotides: TGCGCCAGCAGCCAACTCTCCGGGACAGGGGGCTATGACAATCAGCCCCAGCATTTT. This chain uses TRBV4-3 with TRBJ1-5; 12 nucleotides match TRBD1. Germline CDR1 and CDR2: LGHNA and YSLEER. CDR3 size: 19 residues. The trim removed 2 bases at V and 3 bases at J, leaving 11 bases unmatched.

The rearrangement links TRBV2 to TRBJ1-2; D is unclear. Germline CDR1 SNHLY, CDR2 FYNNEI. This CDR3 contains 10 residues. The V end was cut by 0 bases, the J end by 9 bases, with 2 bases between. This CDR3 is CASSEASYTF. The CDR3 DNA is TGTGCCAGCAGTGAAGCTAGCTACACCTTC.

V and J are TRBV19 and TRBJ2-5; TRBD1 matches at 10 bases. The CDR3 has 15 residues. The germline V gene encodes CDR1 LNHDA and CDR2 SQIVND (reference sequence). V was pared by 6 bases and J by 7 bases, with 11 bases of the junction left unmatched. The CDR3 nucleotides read TGTGCCAGTAGCGGACAGGGGGGAGGACAATCGACCCAGTACTTC. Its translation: CASSGQGGGQSTQYF.

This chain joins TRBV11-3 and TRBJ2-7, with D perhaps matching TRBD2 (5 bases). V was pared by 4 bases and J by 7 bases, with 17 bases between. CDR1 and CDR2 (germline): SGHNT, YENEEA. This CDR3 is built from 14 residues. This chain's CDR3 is CASSSIEGNGEQYF. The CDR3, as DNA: TGTGCCAGCAGCTCCATAGAGGGTAATGGGGAGCAGTACTTC.

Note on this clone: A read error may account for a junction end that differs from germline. CDR3 sequence reads: CASNEYPGQLSQPQHF. The CDR3 DNA sequence: TGTGCCAGCAATGAATACCCGGGACAGCTGAGCCAGCCCCAGCATTTT. The chain couples TRBV6-1 to TRBJ1-5, with TRBD1 identical over 7 bases. The CDR3 runs to 16 residues. Germline V gene lookup returns CDR1 MNHNS and CDR2 SASEGT.

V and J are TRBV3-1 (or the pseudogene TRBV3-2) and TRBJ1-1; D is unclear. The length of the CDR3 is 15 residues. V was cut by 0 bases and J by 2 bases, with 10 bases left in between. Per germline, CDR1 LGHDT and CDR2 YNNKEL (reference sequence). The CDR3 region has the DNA TGTGCCAGCAGCCAAGACTGGCAGGTAAACACTGAAGCTTTCTTT. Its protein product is CASSQDWQVNTEAFF.

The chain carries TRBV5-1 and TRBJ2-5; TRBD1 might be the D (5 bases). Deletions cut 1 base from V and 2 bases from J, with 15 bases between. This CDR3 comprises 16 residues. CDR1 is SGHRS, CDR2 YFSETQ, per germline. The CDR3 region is CASSLFWSGNQETQYF. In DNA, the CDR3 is TGCGCCAGCAGCTTGTTTTGGTCAGGGAATCAAGAGACCCAGTACTTC.

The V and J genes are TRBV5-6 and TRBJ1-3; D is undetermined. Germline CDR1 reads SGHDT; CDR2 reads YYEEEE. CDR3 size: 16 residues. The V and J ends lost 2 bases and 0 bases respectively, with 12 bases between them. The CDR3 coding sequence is TGTGCCAGCAGCTTAGGACTCATCTACTCTGGAAACACCATATATTTT. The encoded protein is CASSLGLIYSGNTIYF. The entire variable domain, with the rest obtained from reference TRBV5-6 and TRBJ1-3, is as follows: DAGVTQSPTHLIKTRGQQVTLRCSPKSGHDTVSWYQQALGQGPQFIFQYYEEEERQRGNFPDRFSGHQFPNYSSELNVNALLLGDSALYLCASSLGLIYSGNTIYFGEGSWLTVV.